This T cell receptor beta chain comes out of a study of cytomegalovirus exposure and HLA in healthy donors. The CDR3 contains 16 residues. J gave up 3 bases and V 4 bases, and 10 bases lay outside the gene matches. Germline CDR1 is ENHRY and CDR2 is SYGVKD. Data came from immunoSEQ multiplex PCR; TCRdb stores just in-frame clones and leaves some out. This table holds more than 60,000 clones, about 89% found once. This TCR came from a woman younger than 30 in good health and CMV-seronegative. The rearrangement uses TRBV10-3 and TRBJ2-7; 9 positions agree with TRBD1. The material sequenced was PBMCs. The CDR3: CAISASDRGLVYEQYF. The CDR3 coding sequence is TGTGCCATCAGTGCGTCGGACAGGGGATTGGTCTACGAGCAGTACTTC.